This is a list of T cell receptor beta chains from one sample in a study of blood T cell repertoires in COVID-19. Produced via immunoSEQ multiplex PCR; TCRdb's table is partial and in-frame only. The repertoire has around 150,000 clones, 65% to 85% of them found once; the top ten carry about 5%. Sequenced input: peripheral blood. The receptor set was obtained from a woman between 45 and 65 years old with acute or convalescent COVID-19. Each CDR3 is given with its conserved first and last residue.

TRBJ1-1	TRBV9	CASSVTGNTEAFF
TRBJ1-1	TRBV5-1	CASSFGRTGLNTEAFF
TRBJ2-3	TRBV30	CAWSPLTDTQYF
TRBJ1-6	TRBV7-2	CASSLGGKNSPLHF
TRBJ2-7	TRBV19	CASSKSLRQVGPYEQYF
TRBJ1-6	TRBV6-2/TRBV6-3	CASSWWYPETGGGSPLHF
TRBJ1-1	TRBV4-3	CASSQVGAGDNTEAFF
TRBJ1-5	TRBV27	CANSSAGGQPQHF
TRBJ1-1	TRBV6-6	CATHWGPNTEAFF
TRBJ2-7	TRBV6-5	CASSWTGVGHEQYF
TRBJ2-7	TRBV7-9	CASSLFVAGESEQYF
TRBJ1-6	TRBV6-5	CASGYRTNSPLHF
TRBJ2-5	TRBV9	CASSVAGGDEETQYF
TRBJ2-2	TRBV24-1	CATTADTGELFF
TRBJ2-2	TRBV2	CASKGTGAGELFF
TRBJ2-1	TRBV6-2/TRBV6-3	CASSYPPGYNEQFF
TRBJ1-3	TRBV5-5	CASSFTGTMGGNTIYF
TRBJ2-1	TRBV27	CASTSGRDEQFF
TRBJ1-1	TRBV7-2	CASSFKGSTEAFF
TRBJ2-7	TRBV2	CASSPDYSSYEQYF
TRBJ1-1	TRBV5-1	CASRAPDKQMNTEAFF
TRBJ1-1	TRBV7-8	CASSRSGTGTEAFF
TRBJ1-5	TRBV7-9	CASSPTGSNQPQHF
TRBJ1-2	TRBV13	CASSLEGNYGYTF
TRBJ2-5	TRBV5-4	CASSLQGGAHGGQETQYF
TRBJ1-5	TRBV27	CASSQWTGGDNQPQHF
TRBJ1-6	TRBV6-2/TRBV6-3	CASSPGGGGSPLHF
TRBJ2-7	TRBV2	CASSENRAHEQYF
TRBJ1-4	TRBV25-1	CASSARQGIIEKLFF
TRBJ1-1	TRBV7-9	CASSRQGSLNTEAFF
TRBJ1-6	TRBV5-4	CASSFGREPLHF
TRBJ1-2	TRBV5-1	CASSFFNNYGYTF
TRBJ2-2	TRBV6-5	CASSRDYNTGELFF